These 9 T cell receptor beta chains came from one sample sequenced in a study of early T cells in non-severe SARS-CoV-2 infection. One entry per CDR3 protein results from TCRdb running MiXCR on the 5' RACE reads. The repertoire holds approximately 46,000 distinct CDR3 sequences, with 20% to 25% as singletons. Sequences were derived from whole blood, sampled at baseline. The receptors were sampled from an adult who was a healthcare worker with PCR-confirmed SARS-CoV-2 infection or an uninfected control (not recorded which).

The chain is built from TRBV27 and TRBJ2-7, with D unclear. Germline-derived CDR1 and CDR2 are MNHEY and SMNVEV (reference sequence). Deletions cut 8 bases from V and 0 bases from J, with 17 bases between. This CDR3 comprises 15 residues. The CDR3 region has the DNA TGTGCCAGCCGCTCCCCCCGGGCCCCCTCCTACGAGCAGTACTTC. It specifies CASRSPRAPSYEQYF.

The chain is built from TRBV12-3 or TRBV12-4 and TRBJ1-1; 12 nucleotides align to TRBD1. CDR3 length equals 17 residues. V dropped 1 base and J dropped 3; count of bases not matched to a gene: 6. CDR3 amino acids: CASSLGDRGRVDTEAFF. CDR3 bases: TGTGCCAGCAGTTTAGGGGACAGGGGGCGAGTTGACACTGAAGCTTTCTTT.

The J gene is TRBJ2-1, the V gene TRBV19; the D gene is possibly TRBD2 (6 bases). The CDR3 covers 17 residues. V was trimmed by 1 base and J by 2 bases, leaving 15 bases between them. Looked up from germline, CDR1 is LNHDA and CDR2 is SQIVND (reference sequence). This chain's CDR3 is CASSIGGVVGPYNEQFF. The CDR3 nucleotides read TGTGCCAGTAGTATAGGGGGGGTCGTCGGTCCCTACAATGAGCAGTTCTTC. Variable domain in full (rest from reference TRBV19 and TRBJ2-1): DGGITQSPKYLFRKEGQNVTLSCEQNLNHDAMYWYRQDPGQGLRLIYYSQIVNDFQKGDIAEGYSVSREKKESFPLTVTSAQKNPTAFYLCASSIGGVVGPYNEQFFGPGTRLTVL.

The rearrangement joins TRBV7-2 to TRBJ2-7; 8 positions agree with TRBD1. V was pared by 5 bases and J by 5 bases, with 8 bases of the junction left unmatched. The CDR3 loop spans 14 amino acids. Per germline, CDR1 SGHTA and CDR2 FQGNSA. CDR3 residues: CASSPRQGFDEQYF. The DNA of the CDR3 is TGTGCCAGCAGCCCTAGACAGGGGTTTGACGAGCAGTACTTC. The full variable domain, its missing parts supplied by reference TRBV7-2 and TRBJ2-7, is GAGVSQSPSNKVTEKGKDVELRCDPISGHTALYWYRQSLGQGLEFLIYFQGNSAPDKSGLPSDRFSAERTGGSVSTLTIQRTQQEDSAVYLCASSPRQGFDEQYFGPGTRLTVT.

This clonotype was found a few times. The CDR3 region is CASSWNHRDGETQYF. The CDR3, as DNA: TGTGCCAGCAGCTGGAACCACAGGGACGGAGAGACCCAGTACTTC. The chain links TRBV7-9 to TRBJ2-5; maybe TRBD1 (6 bases). Germline values: CDR1 SEHNR, CDR2 FQNEAQ (reference sequence). The CDR3 loop spans 15 amino acids. With 4 bases removed from V and 4 bases from J, the gap between germline ends came to 16 bases.

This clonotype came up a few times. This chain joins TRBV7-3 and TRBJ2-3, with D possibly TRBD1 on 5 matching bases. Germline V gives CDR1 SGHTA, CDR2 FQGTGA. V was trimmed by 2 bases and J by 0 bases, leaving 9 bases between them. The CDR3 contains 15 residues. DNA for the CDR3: TGTGCCAGCAGCTTAGGGGCGCGGAGCACAGATACGCAGTATTTT. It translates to CASSLGARSTDTQYF.

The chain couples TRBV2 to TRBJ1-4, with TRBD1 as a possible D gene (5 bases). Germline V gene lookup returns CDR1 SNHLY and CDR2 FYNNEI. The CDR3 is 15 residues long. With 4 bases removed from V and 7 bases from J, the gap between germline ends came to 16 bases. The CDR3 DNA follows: TGTGCCAGCAGTGGCCGACAGTCCCTCTTTGAAAAACTGTTTTTT. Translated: CASSGRQSLFEKLFF.

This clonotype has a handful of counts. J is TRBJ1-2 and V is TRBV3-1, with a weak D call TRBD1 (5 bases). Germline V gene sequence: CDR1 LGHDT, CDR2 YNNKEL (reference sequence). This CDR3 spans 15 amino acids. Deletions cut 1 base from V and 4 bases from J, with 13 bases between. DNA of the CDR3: TGTGCCAGCAGCCAAGCTGTTCGGGGGATCTATGGCTACACCTTC. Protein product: CASSQAVRGIYGYTF.

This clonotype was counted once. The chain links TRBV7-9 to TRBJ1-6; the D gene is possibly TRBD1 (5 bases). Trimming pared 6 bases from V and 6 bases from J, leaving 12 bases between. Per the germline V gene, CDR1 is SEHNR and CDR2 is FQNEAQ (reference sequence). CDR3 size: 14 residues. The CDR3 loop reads CASRRGRVNSPLHF. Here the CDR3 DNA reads TGTGCCAGCAGACGGGGACGGGTTAATTCACCCCTCCACTTT.